The next 5 T cell receptor beta chains were all read from a single sample in a study of T-cell reconstitution after alpha-beta-depleted transplantation in children. Unique molecular identifiers were incorporated into the prepared TCRbeta library. TCRdb re-derived calls from the PCR reads in MiXCR, one entry per CDR3 protein. The data show 530,000 or so distinct CDR3 sequences, 25% to 30% seen once. The sample here was PBMCs, taken before TCRalphabeta/CD19-depleted stem cell transplant. The receptors were gathered from a boy younger than two with Wiskott-Aldrich syndrome, due to receive a stem cell transplant.

This clonotype is a singleton in its sample. This chain joins TRBV20-1 and TRBJ2-4, with unresolved D. The V and J ends lost 3 bases and 1 base respectively, with 10 bases between them. The CDR3 is 14 residues long. In germline, CDR1 is DFQATT, CDR2 SNEGSKA (reference sequence). The CDR3 DNA reads as TGCAGTGCTAGGAACACGGGCGCCAAAAACATTCAGTACTTC. Its translation is CSARNTGAKNIQYF.

The chain couples TRBV7-9 to TRBJ2-3; TRBD2 agrees at 13 bases. Germline V gives CDR1 SEHNR, CDR2 FQNEAQ (reference sequence). The V gene end was trimmed by 5 bases and the J gene end by 5 bases; junction bases not matched to a gene: 7. There are 16 residues in the CDR3. This CDR3 reads CASSPPRTSGRDTQYF. CDR3 DNA sequence: TGTGCCAGCAGCCCACCCAGGACTAGCGGGAGAGATACGCAGTATTTT.

The chain joins TRBV20-1 to TRBJ2-1; 13 bases are a match to TRBD2. The length of the CDR3 is 16 residues. Germline V gene sequence: CDR1 DFQATT, CDR2 SNEGSKA (reference sequence). Trimming at V came to 2 bases and at J to 8 bases, leaving 9 bases not matched to a gene. CDR3 residues: CSARTARGLAGDEQFF. CDR3 nucleotide sequence: TGCAGTGCTAGAACAGCGAGAGGACTAGCGGGAGATGAGCAGTTCTTC.

This sequence joins TRBV27 and TRBJ1-1; the match to TRBD1 covers 7 bases. CDR3 length: 14 amino acids. V dropped 5 bases and J dropped 4; count of bases not matched to a gene: 7. The V gene's germline CDR1 is MNHEY and CDR2 SMNVEV (reference sequence). Written as DNA, the CDR3 is TGTGCCAGCAGTAGGAGGGGGCGGGGCACTGAAGCTTTCTTT. It translates to CASSRRGRGTEAFF.

V is TRBV15 and J is TRBJ1-5; tentative D call: TRBD1 (5 bases). CDR3 length equals 15 residues. Germline V lookup: CDR1 LNHNV, CDR2 YYDKDF (reference sequence). Trimming removed 0 bases at V and 5 bases at J, with 11 bases between. The CDR3 region has the DNA TGTGCCACCAGCAGAGATGGGGGGGTCTATCAGCCCCAGCATTTT. It yields the protein CATSRDGGVYQPQHF.